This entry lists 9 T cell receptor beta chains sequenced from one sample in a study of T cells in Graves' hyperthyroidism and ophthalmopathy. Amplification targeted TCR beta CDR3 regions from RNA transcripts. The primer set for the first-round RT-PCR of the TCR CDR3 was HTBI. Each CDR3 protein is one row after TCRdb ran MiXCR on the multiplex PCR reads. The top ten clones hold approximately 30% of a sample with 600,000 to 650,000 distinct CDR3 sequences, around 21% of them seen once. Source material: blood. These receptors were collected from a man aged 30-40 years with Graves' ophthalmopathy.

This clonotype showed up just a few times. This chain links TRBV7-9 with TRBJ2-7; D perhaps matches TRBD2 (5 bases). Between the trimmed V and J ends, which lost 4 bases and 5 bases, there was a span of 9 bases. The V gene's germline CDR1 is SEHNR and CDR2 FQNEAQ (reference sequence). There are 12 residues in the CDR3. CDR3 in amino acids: CASSSLTNEQYF. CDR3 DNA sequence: TGTGCCAGCAGCTCGTTGACTAACGAGCAGTACTTC.

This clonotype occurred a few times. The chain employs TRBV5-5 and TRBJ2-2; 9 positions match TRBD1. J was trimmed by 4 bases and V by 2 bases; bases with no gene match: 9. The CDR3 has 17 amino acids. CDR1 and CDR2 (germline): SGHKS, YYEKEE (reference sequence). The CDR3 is CASSFPQGARGTGELFF. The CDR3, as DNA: TGTGCCAGCAGCTTTCCACAGGGGGCACGAGGCACCGGGGAGCTGTTTTTT.

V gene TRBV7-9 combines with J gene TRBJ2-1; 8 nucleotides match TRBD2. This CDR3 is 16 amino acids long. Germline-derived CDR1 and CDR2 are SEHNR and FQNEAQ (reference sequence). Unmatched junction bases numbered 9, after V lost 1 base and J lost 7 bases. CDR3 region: CASSLEGIAGRNEQFF. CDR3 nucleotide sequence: TGTGCCAGCAGCTTAGAGGGTATAGCGGGACGGAATGAGCAGTTCTTC.

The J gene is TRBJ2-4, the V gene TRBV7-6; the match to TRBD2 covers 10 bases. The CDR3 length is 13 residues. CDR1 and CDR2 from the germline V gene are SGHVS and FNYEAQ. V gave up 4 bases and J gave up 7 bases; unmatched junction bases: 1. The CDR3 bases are TGTGCCAGCAGCTCGGGACTAGCGAACATTCAGTACTTC. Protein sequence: CASSSGLANIQYF. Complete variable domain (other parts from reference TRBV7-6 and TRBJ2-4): GAGVSQSPRYKVTKRGQDVALRCDPISGHVSLYWYRQALGQGPEFLTYFNYEAQQDKSGLPNDRFSAERPEGSISTLTIQRTEQRDSAMYRCASSSGLANIQYFGAGTRLSVL.

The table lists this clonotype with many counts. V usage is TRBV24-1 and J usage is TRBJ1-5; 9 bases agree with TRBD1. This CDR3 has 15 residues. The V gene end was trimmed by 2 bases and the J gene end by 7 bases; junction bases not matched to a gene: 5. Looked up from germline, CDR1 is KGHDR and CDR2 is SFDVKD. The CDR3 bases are TGTGCCACCAGTGATTCGGGACAGGGTAGGCAGCCCCAGCATTTT. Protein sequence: CATSDSGQGRQPQHF.

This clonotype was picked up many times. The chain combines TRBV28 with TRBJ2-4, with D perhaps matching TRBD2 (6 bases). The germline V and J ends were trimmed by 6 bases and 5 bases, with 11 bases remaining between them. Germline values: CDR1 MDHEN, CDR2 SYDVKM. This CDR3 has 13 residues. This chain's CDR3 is CASRLGRQNIQYF. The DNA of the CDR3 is TGTGCCAGCAGATTAGGGAGGCAAAACATTCAGTACTTC. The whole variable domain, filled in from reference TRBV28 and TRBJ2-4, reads DVKVTQSSRYLVKRTGEKVFLECVQDMDHENMFWYRQDPGLGLRLIYFSYDVKMKEKGDIPEGYSVSREKKERFSLILESASTNQTSMYLCASRLGRQNIQYFGAGTRLSVL.

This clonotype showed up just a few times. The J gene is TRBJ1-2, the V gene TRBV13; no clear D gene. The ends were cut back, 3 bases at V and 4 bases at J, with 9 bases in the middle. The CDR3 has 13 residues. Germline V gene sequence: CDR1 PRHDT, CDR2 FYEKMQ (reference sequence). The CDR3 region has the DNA TGTGCCAGCAGCTTGGGCAGGCGCTATGGCTACACCTTC. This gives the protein CASSLGRRYGYTF.

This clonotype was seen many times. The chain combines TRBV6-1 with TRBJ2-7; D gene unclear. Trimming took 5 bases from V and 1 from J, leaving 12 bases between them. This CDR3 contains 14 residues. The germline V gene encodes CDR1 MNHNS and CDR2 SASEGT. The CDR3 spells CASSWHGQSYEQYF. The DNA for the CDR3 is TGTGCCAGCAGTTGGCACGGGCAATCCTACGAGCAGTACTTC.

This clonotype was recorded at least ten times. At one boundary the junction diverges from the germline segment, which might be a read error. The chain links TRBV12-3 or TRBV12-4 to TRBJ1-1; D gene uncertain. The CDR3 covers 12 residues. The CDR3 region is CASSLENTEAFF. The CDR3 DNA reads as TGTGCCAGCAGCTTAGAGAACACTGAAGCTTTCTTT.